Following are 6 T cell receptor beta chains from one sample sequenced in a study of blood T cell repertoires in COVID-19. The assay was immunoSEQ multiplex PCR, and TCRdb's table has in-frame clones only and misses some. The sample yields 20,000 to 25,000 clones, more than 70% seen once. Sequences were obtained from peripheral blood. Every receptor here comes from a man in his forties with acute or convalescent COVID-19.

This clone came up once. The V and J genes are TRBV2 and TRBJ2-5; 9 positions match TRBD1. V lost 7 bases, J lost 0 bases, and 6 bases stayed unmatched. Germline values: CDR1 SNHLY, CDR2 FYNNEI. There are 15 residues in the CDR3. The CDR3 protein is CASNPWTGDQETQYF. The CDR3 nucleotides are TGTGCCAGCAACCCTTGGACAGGGGACCAAGAGACCCAGTACTTC.

The rearrangement uses TRBV5-8 and TRBJ2-7, with D perhaps TRBD2 (5 bases). CDR3 length: 12 residues. Germline assignment: CDR1 SGHTS and CDR2 YDEGEE. The germline V and J ends were trimmed by 0 bases and 12 bases, with 13 bases remaining between them. CDR3 nucleotide sequence: TGTGCCAGCAGCTTGGCCGGCGGCGGAGGGTACTTC. Translating gives CASSLAGGGGYF.

This chain uses TRBV4-1 with TRBJ1-6; D remains ambiguous. V was pared by 0 bases and J by 4 bases, with 13 bases between. The length of the CDR3 is 17 residues. Germline V CDR1 and CDR2: MGHRA, YSYEKL. Written as DNA, the CDR3 is TGCGCCAGCAGCCAAGATGTGGGAGGATTTTATAATTCACCCCTCCACTTT. It codes for CASSQDVGGFYNSPLHF.

V and J are TRBV11-2 and TRBJ2-5; 12 bases map to TRBD2. CDR1 is SGHAT and CDR2 is FQNNGV in the germline V gene. With 0 bases clipped from V and 7 bases from J, the junction kept 6 bases outside the gene matches. CDR3 length: 16 amino acids. Here the CDR3 reads CASSLDRSSGRGTQYF. Written as DNA, the CDR3 is TGTGCCAGCAGCTTAGATCGGTCTAGCGGGAGGGGGACCCAGTACTTC.

This clone was counted between two and nine times. The chain uses TRBV5-6 and TRBJ2-1; TRBD2 matches at 8 bases. CDR1 is SGHDT, CDR2 YYEEEE, per germline. The CDR3 loop spans 15 amino acids. J gave up 4 bases and V 4 bases, and 7 bases lay outside the gene matches. For the CDR3, the DNA is TGTGCCAGCAGCCACCGACTAGCGCTTTACAATGAGCAGTTCTTC. Translation gives CASSHRLALYNEQFF.

The chain is built from TRBV20-1 and TRBJ1-1; tentative D call: TRBD1 (6 bases). Between the trimmed V and J ends, which lost 3 bases and 10 bases, there was a span of 12 bases. This CDR3 is 11 amino acids long. CDR1 and CDR2 from the germline V gene are DFQATT and SNEGSKA (reference sequence). CDR3 region: CSASGDKGAFF. Written as DNA, the CDR3 is TGCAGTGCTAGCGGGGACAAGGGAGCTTTCTTT.